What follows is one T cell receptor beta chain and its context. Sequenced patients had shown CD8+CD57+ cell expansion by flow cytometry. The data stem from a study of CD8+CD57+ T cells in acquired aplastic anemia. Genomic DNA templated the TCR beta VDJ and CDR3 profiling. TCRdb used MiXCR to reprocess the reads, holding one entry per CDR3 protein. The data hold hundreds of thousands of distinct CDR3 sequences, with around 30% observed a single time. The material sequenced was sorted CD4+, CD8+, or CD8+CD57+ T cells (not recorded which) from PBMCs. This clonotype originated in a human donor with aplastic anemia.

The CDR3 loop is CASSQGQGAEKLFF. CDR3 DNA: TGCGCCAGCAGCCAGGGACAGGGGGCTGAAAAACTGTTTTTT. The J gene is TRBJ1-4, the V gene TRBV4-1, with 12 bases matching TRBD1. The CDR3 is made up of 14 amino acids. J was trimmed by 7 bases and V by 3 bases; bases with no gene match: 0. CDR1 and CDR2 (germline): MGHRA, YSYEKL.